The 21 T cell receptor beta chains reported below all come from one sample, sequenced in a study of blood T cells in healthy people across ages. PCR was performed a second time for about 6 to 12 cycles using a sample-barcoded 5' primer and a J-beta primer mix. TCRdb called the 5' RACE reads again in MiXCR, with one record for every CDR3 protein. This sample has hundreds of thousands of distinct CDR3 sequences; over 45% occur once, and the top ten carry approximately 20%. Sequences were obtained from blood. The source is a young man in good health.

This chain links TRBV6-1 with TRBJ2-1; a possible D gene is TRBD2 (6 bases). Germline CDR1 reads MNHNS; CDR2 reads SASEGT. V lost 6 bases, J lost 12 bases, and 24 bases lay in between. The CDR3 runs 15 residues. CDR3 sequence reads: CASSPNLGLAIGQFF. The CDR3 DNA is TGTGCCAGCAGCCCTAACCTGGGGCTAGCGATCGGGCAGTTCTTC.

This clonotype was seen repeatedly, ten times or more. The chain joins TRBV20-1 to TRBJ2-1; the match to TRBD1 covers 8 bases. CDR1 DFQATT and CDR2 SNEGSKA come from the germline V gene (reference sequence). The CDR3 has 13 residues. Trimming cost V 5 bases and J 12 bases; bases outside gene matches: 12. The CDR3 loop reads CSAPDGQGGRQFF. The DNA of the CDR3 is TGCAGTGCTCCCGACGGACAGGGTGGACGGCAGTTCTTC.

This clonotype was counted at least ten times. This sequence joins TRBV2 and TRBJ2-4, with D unclear. V dropped 3 bases and J dropped 7 bases, with 10 bases sitting between them. The CDR3 is 13 residues long. Germline V gene sequence: CDR1 SNHLY, CDR2 FYNNEI. The CDR3 nucleotides read TGTGCCAGCAGTGAGTGGTGGGTTAACATTCAGTACTTC. Protein: CASSEWWVNIQYF.

A few counts support this clonotype. The chain uses TRBV6-1 and TRBJ1-5; D unresolved. The CDR3 is 15 amino acids. V was shortened by 6 bases and J by 9 bases, with 21 bases between the two germline ends. Germline V lookup: CDR1 MNHNS, CDR2 SASEGT. CDR3: CASRPLGNAETPQHF. The CDR3 DNA reads as TGTGCCAGCAGACCCTTGGGGAACGCGGAAACGCCCCAGCATTTT.

The V call is TRBV9, the J call TRBJ1-1; D is uncertain. Germline CDR1 and CDR2: SGDLS and YYNGEE. The CDR3 spans 13 residues. V lost 1 base, J lost 2 bases, and 6 bases lay in between. CDR3 coding DNA: TGTGCCAGCAGCGTAATAACTAACACTGAAGCTTTCTTT. Translated: CASSVITNTEAFF.

The genes are TRBV10-3 and TRBJ2-5; 7 nucleotides agree with TRBD1. The V gene end was trimmed by 5 bases and the J gene end by 2 bases; junction bases not matched to a gene: 2. The CDR3 contains 13 residues. Germline CDR1 reads ENHRY; CDR2 reads SYGVKD. CDR3 in amino acids: CAISKDRQETQYF. The CDR3 nucleotides are TGTGCCATCAGTAAGGACAGGCAAGAGACCCAGTACTTC.

The genes are TRBV20-1 and TRBJ2-4, with D perhaps given as TRBD1 or TRBD2 (6 bases each). This CDR3 has 16 residues. The germline gives CDR1 DFQATT, CDR2 SNEGSKA (reference sequence). V lost 4 bases and J 15 bases, leaving 31 bases between the germline ends. The CDR3 coding sequence is TGCAGTGCTACTTTAAGGGGGTCTAGCCTCCGCGGGGAGCGGTACTTC. Amino acid sequence: CSATLRGSSLRGERYF.

This clonotype was seen ten or more times. V is TRBV7-9 and J is TRBJ2-1; possibly TRBD2 for D (5 bases). The germline CDR1 and CDR2 sequences are SEHNR and FQNEAQ (reference sequence). The CDR3 covers 13 residues. V dropped 3 bases and J dropped 7 bases, with 10 bases sitting between them. The CDR3 region is CASSLVGGNEQFF. The CDR3 coding sequence is TGTGCCAGCAGCTTGGTAGGCGGGAATGAGCAGTTCTTC.

The chain is built from TRBV28 and TRBJ2-1, with 9 positions matching TRBD2. The closer fit of TRBJ2-7 to the DNA end suggests the J call may be wrong. This CDR3 has 17 amino acids. The germline V gene has CDR1 MDHEN and CDR2 SYDVKM. CDR3 nucleotide sequence: TGTGCCAGCAGTCTAGCGGCGGGAGGGCCTATGAACAATGAGCAGTACTTC. It codes for CASSLAAGGPMNNEQYF.

The chain links TRBV6-5 to TRBJ2-3; D remains unclear. Looked up from germline, CDR1 is MNHEY and CDR2 is SVGAGI. The CDR3 consists of 14 residues. The germline V and J ends were trimmed by 2 bases and 6 bases, with 12 bases remaining between them. The DNA of the CDR3 is TGTGCCAGCAGTTACCAAATTGCTCCGGATACGCAGTATTTT. Amino acids: CASSYQIAPDTQYF.

This clonotype has just a few counts. The rearrangement links TRBV7-9 to TRBJ2-1; 10 nucleotides match TRBD2. This CDR3 has 15 residues. J was trimmed by 6 bases and V by 1 base; bases with no gene match: 3. From germline, CDR1 is SEHNR and CDR2 FQNEAQ (reference sequence). The CDR3 spells CASSLVASGSNEQFF. Written as DNA, the CDR3 is TGTGCCAGCAGCTTAGTCGCTAGCGGGAGCAATGAGCAGTTCTTC.

The rearrangement links TRBV2 to TRBJ2-1; D is perhaps TRBD2 (6 bases). Germline CDR1 is SNHLY and CDR2 is FYNNEI. The germline V and J ends were trimmed by 3 bases and 10 bases, with 19 bases remaining between them. The CDR3 has 15 residues. CDR3 residues: CASSDPGRQREEQFF. In DNA form, the CDR3 reads TGTGCCAGCAGTGACCCGGGACGCCAACGGGAGGAGCAGTTCTTC.

V is TRBV28 and J is TRBJ2-5, with a tentative D call TRBD1 (5 bases). CDR1 and CDR2 from the germline V gene are MDHEN and SYDVKM. V lost 3 bases, J lost 5 bases, and 13 bases lay in between. This CDR3 has 14 amino acids. CDR3 coding DNA: TGTGCCAGCAGTTTTGGGCAGGGTTTGGAGACCCAGTACTTC. Its protein is CASSFGQGLETQYF.

J is TRBJ2-4 and V is TRBV12-3 or TRBV12-4; D might be TRBD2 (6 bases). V was cut by 5 bases and J by 8 bases, with 19 bases left in between. This CDR3 region has 15 residues. Here the CDR3 reads CASSHGTWGEDIQYF. CDR3 bases: TGTGCCAGCAGTCACGGGACCTGGGGGGAAGACATTCAGTACTTC.

This clonotype was seen just once. J is TRBJ1-4 and V is TRBV7-2; tentative D call: TRBD1 (6 bases). This CDR3 is 16 amino acids long. Germline loops: CDR1 SGHTA, CDR2 FQGNSA. With 5 bases removed from V and 4 bases from J, the gap between germline ends came to 17 bases. As DNA, the CDR3 is TGTGCCAGCAGCCTAGGGGGGGGTAGAGGTAATGAAAAACTGTTTTTT. Its protein product is CASSLGGGRGNEKLFF. Full variable domain (remainder filled in from reference TRBV7-2 and TRBJ1-4): GAGVSQSPSNKVTEKGKDVELRCDPISGHTALYWYRQSLGQGLEFLIYFQGNSAPDKSGLPSDRFSAERTGGSVSTLTIQRTQQEDSAVYLCASSLGGGRGNEKLFFGSGTQLSVL.

The chain links TRBV10-3 to TRBJ2-4, with D tentatively TRBD2 (7 bases). In germline, CDR1 is ENHRY, CDR2 SYGVKD. With 4 bases removed from V and 2 bases from J, the gap between germline ends came to 15 bases. The CDR3 covers 16 residues. CDR3 coding DNA: TGTGCCATCAGTGTTGGGGGGGCAAGTCCCAAAAACATTCAGTACTTC. Translation gives CAISVGGASPKNIQYF.

V and J are TRBV9 and TRBJ2-4; weak D call: TRBD2 (6 bases). The germline V and J ends were trimmed by 3 bases and 6 bases, with 10 bases remaining between them. The CDR3 is made up of 13 amino acids. Germline CDR1 reads SGDLS; CDR2 reads YYNGEE. In nucleotides, the CDR3 is TGTGCCAGCAGCGACCCAGCGGGAAACATTCAGTACTTC. It codes for CASSDPAGNIQYF.

V and J are TRBV29-1 and TRBJ2-3; the D gene is possibly TRBD1 (6 bases). The CDR3 is 13 amino acids. The V gene's germline CDR1 is SQVTM and CDR2 ANQGSEA. The V end lost 5 bases, the J end lost 4 bases, and 13 bases lay between the germline ends. CDR3 in DNA: TGCAGCGTTTCAGGGGATAGGGCAGATACGCAGTATTTT. It yields the protein CSVSGDRADTQYF.

V is TRBV3-1 and J is TRBJ2-3; TRBD1 matches at 8 bases. CDR1 is LGHDT, CDR2 YNNKEL, per germline (reference sequence). This CDR3 region has 17 residues. V was pared by 0 bases and J by 2 bases, with 7 bases of the junction left unmatched. Written as DNA, the CDR3 is TGTGCCAGCAGCCAAGATCGGGTCAGGGGGCCCACAGATACGCAGTATTTT. Protein sequence: CASSQDRVRGPTDTQYF.

This clonotype was seen a single time. This chain connects TRBV20-1 to TRBJ2-3; D is uncertain. The V gene's germline CDR1 is DFQATT and CDR2 SNEGSKA (reference sequence). This CDR3 comprises 14 residues. With 4 bases removed from V and 2 bases from J, the gap between germline ends came to 13 bases. Here the CDR3 DNA reads TGCAGTGCTACCCCCCGGGTTGACACAGATACGCAGTATTTT. Its protein is CSATPRVDTDTQYF.

The CDR3 DNA reads as TGCGCCAGCAGCTTCGACGGGAGTAACTATGGCTACACCTTC. This translates into CASSFDGSNYGYTF. The J gene is TRBJ1-2, the V gene TRBV5-1, with D uncertain. Per the germline V gene, CDR1 is SGHRS and CDR2 is YFSETQ. The CDR3 consists of 14 residues. Trimming left V 2 bases short and J 1 base short, with 9 bases between.